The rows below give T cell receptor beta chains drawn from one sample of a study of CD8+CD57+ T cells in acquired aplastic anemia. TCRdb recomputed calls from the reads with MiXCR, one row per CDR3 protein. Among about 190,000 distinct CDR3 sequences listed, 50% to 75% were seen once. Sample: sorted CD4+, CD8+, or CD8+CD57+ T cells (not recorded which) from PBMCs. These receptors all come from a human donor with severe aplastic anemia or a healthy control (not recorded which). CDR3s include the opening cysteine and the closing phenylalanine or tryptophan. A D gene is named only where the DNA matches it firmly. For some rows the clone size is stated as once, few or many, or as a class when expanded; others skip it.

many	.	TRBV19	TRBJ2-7	TGTGCCAGTGGTACGTCCTACGAGCAGTACTTC	CASGTSYEQYF
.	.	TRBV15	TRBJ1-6	TGTGCCACCAGAAGAGATAGGGAGGGATCACCCCTCCACTTT	CATRRDREGSPLHF
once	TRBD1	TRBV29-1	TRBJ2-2	TGCAGCGTTGGTCCGGGACAGGGGGGGAACACCGGGGAGCTGTTTTTT	CSVGPGQGGNTGELFF
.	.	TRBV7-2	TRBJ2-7	TGTGCCAGCAGCTCCCGGGGAGGGGGTTACTACGAGCAGTACTTC	CASSSRGGGYYEQYF
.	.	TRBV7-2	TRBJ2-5	TGTGCCAGCAGCCCATTCTTCGGGGAGACCCAGTACTTC	CASSPFFGETQYF
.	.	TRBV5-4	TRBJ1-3	TGTGCCAGCAGCTCTCAGGGTTTTATTGGAAACACCATATATTTT	CASSSQGFIGNTIYF
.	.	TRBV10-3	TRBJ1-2	TGTGCCATCAGTGGGATGACAGGCAGTAACTATGGCTACACCTTC	CAISGMTGSNYGYTF
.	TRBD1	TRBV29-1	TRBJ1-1	TGCAGCGTTGGGGGACAGGGGGACACTGAAGCTTTCTTT	CSVGGQGDTEAFF
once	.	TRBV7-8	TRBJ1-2	TGTGCCAGCAGCGTAGCCGCGGCAGGGCTAAACTATGGCTACACCTTC	CASSVAAAGLNYGYTF
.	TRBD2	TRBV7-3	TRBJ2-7	TGTGCCAGCAGCTTGACTAGCCATAGCTCCTACGAGCAGTACTTC	CASSLTSHSSYEQYF
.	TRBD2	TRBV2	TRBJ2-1	TGTGCCAGCACTATAGCGGGGGGGCTTTACAATGAGCAGTTCTTC	CASTIAGGLYNEQFF
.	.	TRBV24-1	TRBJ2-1	TGTGCCACGGCAGCGGTAGGGGGAGGGAATGAGCAGTTCTTC	CATAAVGGGNEQFF
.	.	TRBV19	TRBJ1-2	TGTGCCAGTAGTATGTGGGGGAACGATGGCTACACCTTC	CASSMWGNDGYTF
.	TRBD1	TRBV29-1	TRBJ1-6	TGCAGCGTTACTACAGGGGGGGGGGCTTCACCCCTCCACTTT	CSVTTGGGASPLHF
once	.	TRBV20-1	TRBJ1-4	TGCAGTGCTCCACAGATATCAACTAATGAAAAACTGTTTTTT	CSAPQISTNEKLFF
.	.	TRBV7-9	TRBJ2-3	TGTGCCAGCAGTTCCCAGAGCACAGATACGCAGTATTTT	CASSSQSTDTQYF
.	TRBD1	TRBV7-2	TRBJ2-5	TGTGCCAGCAGGGGGACAGTCTTAAGGGGAGAGACCCAGTACTTC	CASRGTVLRGETQYF
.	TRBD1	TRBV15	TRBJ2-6	TGTGCCACCAGCAGAGGGGCTGAGGCAGGGGGCGCCCTATTTGGGGCCAACGTCCTGACTTTC	CATSRGAEAGGALFGANVLTF
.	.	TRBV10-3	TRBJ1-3	TGTGCCATCAGCACTAACTCTGGAAACACCATATATTTT	CAISTNSGNTIYF
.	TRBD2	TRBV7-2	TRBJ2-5	TGTGCCAGCAGTACTAGCGGGGTTCAAGAGACCCAGTACTTC	CASSTSGVQETQYF
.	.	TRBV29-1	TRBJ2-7	TGCAGCTTAGTAGGACACTACGAGCAGTACTTC	CSLVGHYEQYF
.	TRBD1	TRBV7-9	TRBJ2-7	TGTGCCAGCAGCCAAGGTCTCGGGACAGGGTACCCCTCATGGGACGAGCAGTACTTC	CASSQGLGTGYPSWDEQYF
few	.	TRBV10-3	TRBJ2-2	TGTGCCATCAGTATGACGGCGACGAACACCGGGGAGCTGTTTTTT	CAISMTATNTGELFF
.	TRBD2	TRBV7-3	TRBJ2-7	TGTGCCAGCAGCTCCGGACTAGCGGGAGGCGAGCAGTACTTC	CASSSGLAGGEQYF
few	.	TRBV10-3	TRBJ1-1	TGTGCCATCAGATGGGGGGCAGGGGATATGAACACTGAAGCTTTCTTT	CAIRWGAGDMNTEAFF
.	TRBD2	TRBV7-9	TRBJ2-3	TGTGCCAGCAGCTTGGGCCACTACGCGGGACTACTCACAGATACGCAGTATTTT	CASSLGHYAGLLTDTQYF
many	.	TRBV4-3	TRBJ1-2	TGCGCCAGCAGCCAAGCGCCGGTCCTGCATGGCTACACCTTC	CASSQAPVLHGYTF
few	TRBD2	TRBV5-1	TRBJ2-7	TGTGCCAGCAGCTTGGGCCCGACTAGCAGTTACGAGCAGTACTTC	CASSLGPTSSYEQYF
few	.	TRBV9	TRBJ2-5	TGTGCCAGCAGCGACCGGGCCACGCTTGGCCAAGAGACCCAGTACTTC	CASSDRATLGQETQYF
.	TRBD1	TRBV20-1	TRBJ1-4	TGCAGTGCTAGTACAGGGGATAAACTGTTTTTT	CSASTGDKLFF
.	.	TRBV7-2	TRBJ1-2	TGTGCCAGCAGCTTAGCGCTCAGGGGAACCTATGGCTACACCTTC	CASSLALRGTYGYTF
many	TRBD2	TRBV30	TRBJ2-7	TGTGCCTGGTCACTAGCGGGAGAGCAGTACTTC	CAWSLAGEQYF
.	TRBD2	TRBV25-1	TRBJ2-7	TGTGCCAGCAGTGAGATCCCGGGACTAGCGGGCTCCGAGCAGTACTTC	CASSEIPGLAGSEQYF
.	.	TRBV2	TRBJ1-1	TGTGCCAGCAAATGGGTTAACACTGAAGCTTTCTTT	CASKWVNTEAFF
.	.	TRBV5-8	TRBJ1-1	TGTGCCAGCAGGCGAGAGAACACTGAAGCTTTCTTT	CASRRENTEAFF
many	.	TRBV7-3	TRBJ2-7	TGTGCCAGCAGCTTAACAGGGGGGGGAACCGAGCAGTACTTC	CASSLTGGGTEQYF
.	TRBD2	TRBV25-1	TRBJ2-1	TGTGCCAGCAGTGAATGGGGGGGGAGCTCCTACAATGAGCAGTTCTTC	CASSEWGGSSYNEQFF
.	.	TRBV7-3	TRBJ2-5	TGTGCCAGCAGTTCGCAGGGACAAGAGACCCAGTACTTC	CASSSQGQETQYF
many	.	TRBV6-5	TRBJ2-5	TGTGCCAGCAGCCCCCCGGTCCAAGAGACCCAGTACTTC	CASSPPVQETQYF
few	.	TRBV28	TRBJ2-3	TGTGCCAGCAGTTTCCTCTCCGGTGGGGGCCGGGGCACAGATACGCAGTATTTT	CASSFLSGGGRGTDTQYF
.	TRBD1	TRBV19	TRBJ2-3	TGTGCCAGCAGACAGGGATTGGATACGCAGTATTTT	CASRQGLDTQYF
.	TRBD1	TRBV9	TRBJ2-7	TGTGCCAGCAGCGGATGGACAGGGAGCACCTACGAGCAGTACTTC	CASSGWTGSTYEQYF
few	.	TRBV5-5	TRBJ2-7	TGTGCCAGCAGCCCCCAGCAGGGCCGTTACGAGCAGTACTTC	CASSPQQGRYEQYF
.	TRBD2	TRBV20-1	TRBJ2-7	TGCAGTGCTAGTCGGGGGGGTAGCGCCGAGCAGTACTTC	CSASRGGSAEQYF
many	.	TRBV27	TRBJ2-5	TGTGCCAGCGGAACCTCCCTAGGCGGACGCGGGATGCACCAAGAGACCCAGTACTTC	CASGTSLGGRGMHQETQYF
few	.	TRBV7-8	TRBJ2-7	TGTGCCAGCAGCTCCTTTGCAGGGACCTACGAGCAGTACTTC	CASSSFAGTYEQYF
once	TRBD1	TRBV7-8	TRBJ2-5	TGTGCCAGTAGTAGCGGACAGGGGGTAAAGACCCAGTACTTC	CASSSGQGVKTQYF
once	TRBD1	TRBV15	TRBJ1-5	TGTGCCACCAGTCCGACAGGGATATACCAGCCCCAGCATTTT	CATSPTGIYQPQHF
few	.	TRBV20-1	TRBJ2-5	TGCAGTGCCCCCCGGGACGGTCTTGGAGAGACCCAGTACTTC	CSAPRDGLGETQYF
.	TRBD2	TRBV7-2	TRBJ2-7	TGTGCCAGCAGCTTAGGAACTAGCGGGGATCGCGAGCAGTACTTC	CASSLGTSGDREQYF
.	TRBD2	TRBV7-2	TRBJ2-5	TGTGCCAGCGCCGGGTCGGGGGGGGAAGAGACCCAGTACTTC	CASAGSGGEETQYF